One T cell receptor beta chain is described in this entry. The antigen is undetermined. Ineligible for inclusion were patients with other autoimmune diseases, uncontrolled infections, pregnancy or lactation. CDR3 regions of TCR beta were amplified from RNA transcripts. RT-PCR in the first round used HTBI primers; a second-round multiplex PCR followed. TCRdb reprocessed the multiplex PCR reads with MiXCR, giving one entry per CDR3 protein. The data hold about 1.1 million distinct CDR3 sequences, with about two fifths observed a single time. This specimen belongs to a study of Graves' ophthalmopathy and Graves' hyperthyroidism. Study results and caveats: Progression of ophthalmopathy was predicted by the model with roughly 65% sensitivity and around 72% specificity. Most expanded thyroid clonotypes above 0.001 frequency also appeared in blood.

This CDR3 region has 15 residues. Germline V lookup: CDR1 ENHRY, CDR2 SYGVKD. V lost 6 bases and J lost 2, with 16 bases in between. This clonotype was sampled from an adult man with Graves' hyperthyroidism. The sequenced sample was peripheral blood or thyroid tissue (not recorded which). The chain recombines TRBV10-3 with TRBJ1-2; perhaps TRBD1 as D (6 bases). CDR3 residues: CAISGEDSLNYGYTF. The CDR3 region has the DNA TGTGCCATCAGCGGAGAGGACAGCTTGAACTATGGCTACACCTTC.